Below are 7 T cell receptor beta chains sequenced from a single sample in a study of lymphopenia after photon versus proton radiotherapy. Clones were sequenced by immunoSEQ multiplex PCR, and TCRdb holds only the in-frame ones, with some missing. The repertoire holds around 62,000 clones, about 81% seen once, with about 2% in the top ten. The specimen comprised peripheral blood, sampled from a patient treated with proton-based radiotherapy. These receptor sequences come from a man aged 60-69 years with pancreatic cancer.

This clone was picked up a small number of times. This chain links TRBV28 with TRBJ1-2, with D uncertain. From germline, CDR1 is MDHEN and CDR2 SYDVKM. The CDR3 extends over 12 amino acids. The V end lost 6 bases, the J end lost 2 bases, and 7 bases lay between the germline ends. CDR3 amino acids: CASRASNYGYTF. The CDR3 coding sequence is TGTGCCAGCAGGGCATCGAACTATGGCTACACCTTC.

V usage is TRBV6-5 and J usage is TRBJ1-1; 8 bases map to TRBD1. Per germline, CDR1 MNHEY and CDR2 SVGAGI. Trimming took 10 bases from V and 5 from J; bases not matched to a gene: 9. This CDR3 comprises 13 residues. The CDR3 region has the DNA TGTGCCACTAAGCAGGGGGCGAGGACTGAAGCTTTCTTT. Encoded protein: CATKQGARTEAFF.

The chain employs TRBV6-5 and TRBJ2-1; D is perhaps TRBD2 (5 bases). The germline CDR1 and CDR2 sequences are MNHEY and SVGAGI. V lost 9 bases, J lost 7 bases, and 19 bases lay in between. This CDR3 has 14 amino acids. The CDR3 nucleotides are TGTGCCAGTAAAGTGGGAGTTCTAGGGAATGAGCAGTTCTTC. Its protein product is CASKVGVLGNEQFF.

Only one count was recorded for this clone. The chain joins TRBV2 to TRBJ2-7, with 12 positions matching TRBD1. CDR3 length: 13 residues. The J segment lost 7 bases and the V segment lost 6 bases, leaving 4 bases of the junction unmatched. CDR1 and CDR2 from the germline V gene are SNHLY and FYNNEI. Here the CDR3 reads CASRGQGAGEQYF. The DNA for the CDR3 is TGTGCCAGCAGGGGACAGGGGGCGGGTGAGCAGTACTTC.

The chain couples TRBV6-6 to TRBJ1-2; D not resolved. This CDR3 spans 14 amino acids. The germline V gene encodes CDR1 MNHNY and CDR2 SVGAGI (reference sequence). V lost 6 bases to trimming and J lost 8 bases, with 19 bases between them. The CDR3 loop is CASSPLDGSWGYTF. CDR3 sequence (DNA): TGTGCCAGCAGCCCTCTGGACGGTTCGTGGGGCTACACCTTC.

The J gene is TRBJ2-7, the V gene TRBV4-1, with D unresolved. CDR1 and CDR2 (germline): MGHRA, YSYEKL. V was pared by 1 base and J by 4 bases, with 11 bases between. The length of the CDR3 is 14 residues. In nucleotides, the CDR3 is TGCGCCAGCAGCCAAGGTTTAGGAGAGTACGAGCAGTACTTC. Amino acid sequence: CASSQGLGEYEQYF.

The chain employs TRBV28 and TRBJ1-5, with 7 positions matching TRBD1. Germline V gives CDR1 MDHEN, CDR2 SYDVKM. CDR3 length: 17 amino acids. V lost 7 bases to trimming and J lost 4 bases; unmatched junction nucleotides: 16. The CDR3 reads CASITNVRGRSNQPQHF. CDR3 in DNA: TGTGCCAGCATCACGAACGTCAGGGGGAGATCGAATCAGCCCCAGCATTTT.